One sample yielded the 5 T cell receptor beta chains listed below, sequenced in a study of tumor and adjacent non-tumor tissue in lung cancer. RNA was extracted from bulk tissue without any cell sorting. TCRbeta libraries were built with three rounds of nested PCR, modified from ARM-PCR. Using its own MiXCR run on the multiplex PCR reads, TCRdb lists one record per CDR3 protein. There are some 120,000 distinct CDR3 sequences in the sample; around three fifths occur only once, and 9.5% to 15% lies in the top ten. Sequencing was performed on lung tumor tissue. These receptors came from a man aged 25-40 years with non-small cell lung cancer.

With respect to this clonotype: One junction end does not reproduce the germline sequence, and a read error may be involved. The gene calls are TRBV6-2 or TRBV6-3 and TRBJ2-1; a weak D match, TRBD2 (6 bases). Germline V gene data show CDR1 as MNHEY and CDR2 as SVGEGT. The CDR3 loop spans 14 amino acids. This chain's CDR3 is CASSYPDYSNEQPF. CDR3 sequence (DNA): TGTGCCAGCAGTTACCCGGACTATTCCAATGAACAGCCCTTC.

As to this clonotype: A junction end diverges from the germline sequence, so it may reflect a read error. The chain joins TRBV29-1 to TRBJ2-2; tentative D call: TRBD2 (6 bases). CDR1 SQVTM and CDR2 ANQGSEA come from the germline V gene. The length of the CDR3 is 14 residues. This chain's CDR3 is CGVGGAGSTGELFF. The CDR3 nucleotides are TGCGGCGTTGGAGGGGCCGGGAGTACCGGGGAGCTGTTTTTT.

This clonotype was found many times. The chain joins TRBV20-1 to TRBJ2-7, with D possibly being TRBD2 (6 bases). The CDR3 is made up of 13 amino acids. Trimming stripped 5 bases from V and 5 bases from J, with 16 bases between. CDR1 is DFQATT and CDR2 is SNEGSKA in the germline V gene (reference sequence). The CDR3 DNA sequence: TGCAGTGCTCCCGTGGCGGGATCTAACGAGCAGTACTTC. Protein sequence: CSAPVAGSNEQYF.

On this clonotype: One end of the junction does not line up with germline, which may come from a read error. The rearrangement joins TRBV4-2 to TRBJ1-1; 8 bases align to TRBD1. The CDR3 has 15 amino acids. Germline V gene data show CDR1 as LGHNA and CDR2 as YNFKEQ. The chain's CDR3 is CDSSQETGVDIEAFF. CDR3 nucleotides: TGTGACAGCAGCCAAGAGACAGGGGTGGACATTGAAGCTTTCTTT.

This chain connects TRBV6-5 to TRBJ2-3; perhaps D is TRBD1 or TRBD2 (6 bases each). V lost 4 bases and J lost 7, with 21 bases in between. From germline, CDR1 is MNHEY and CDR2 SVGAGI. CDR3 size: 16 residues. The CDR3: CASSSGDTRSTNTQYF. The CDR3 nucleotides read TGTGCCAGCAGTTCGGGGGACACCCGGAGTACAAATACGCAGTATTTT.